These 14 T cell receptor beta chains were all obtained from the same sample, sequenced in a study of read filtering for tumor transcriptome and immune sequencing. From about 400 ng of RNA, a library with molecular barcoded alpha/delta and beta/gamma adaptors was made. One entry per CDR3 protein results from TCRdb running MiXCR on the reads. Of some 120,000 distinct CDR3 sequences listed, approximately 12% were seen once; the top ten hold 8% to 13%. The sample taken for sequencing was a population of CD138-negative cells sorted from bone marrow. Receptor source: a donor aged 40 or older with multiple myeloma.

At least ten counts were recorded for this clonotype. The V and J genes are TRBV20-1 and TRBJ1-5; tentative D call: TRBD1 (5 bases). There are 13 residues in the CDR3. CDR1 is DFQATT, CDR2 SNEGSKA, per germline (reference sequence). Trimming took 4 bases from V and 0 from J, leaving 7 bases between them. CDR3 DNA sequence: TGCAGTGCTATTGGGGCTAGCAATCAGCCCCAGCATTTT. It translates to CSAIGASNQPQHF.

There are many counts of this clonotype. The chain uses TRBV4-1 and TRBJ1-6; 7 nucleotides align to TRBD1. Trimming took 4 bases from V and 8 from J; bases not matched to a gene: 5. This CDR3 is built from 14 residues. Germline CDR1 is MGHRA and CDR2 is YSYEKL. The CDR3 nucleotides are TGCGCCAGCAGCCGAGACAGGGTCGATTCACCCCTCCACTTT. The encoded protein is CASSRDRVDSPLHF.

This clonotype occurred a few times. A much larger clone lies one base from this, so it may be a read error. CDR3 nucleotide sequence: TGCGCCAGCAGCTTGGCTCCATCAACTTATGAAAAACTGTTTTTT. Translation: CASSLAPSTYEKLFF. The chain uses TRBV5-1 and TRBJ1-4; D is unclear. Per germline, CDR1 SGHRS and CDR2 YFSETQ. This CDR3 comprises 15 residues.

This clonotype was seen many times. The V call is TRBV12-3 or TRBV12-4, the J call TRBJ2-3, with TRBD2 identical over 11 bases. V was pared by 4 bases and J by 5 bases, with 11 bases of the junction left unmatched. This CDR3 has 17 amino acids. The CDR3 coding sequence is TGTGCCAGCAGTTCTGCCCTTAGCGGGAGGGCTGGAGATACGCAGTATTTT. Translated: CASSSALSGRAGDTQYF.

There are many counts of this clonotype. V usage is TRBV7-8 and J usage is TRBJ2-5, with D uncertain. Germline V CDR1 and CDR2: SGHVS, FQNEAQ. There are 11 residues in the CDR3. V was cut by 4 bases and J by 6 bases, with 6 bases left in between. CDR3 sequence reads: CASSYSKTQYF. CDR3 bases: TGTGCCAGCAGCTACTCAAAGACCCAGTACTTC.

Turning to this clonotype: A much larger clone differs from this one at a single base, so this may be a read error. The CDR3 nucleotides are TGCAGCGTGTTTAACTGCGAGCAGTACTTC. It translates to CSVFNCEQYF. This chain uses TRBV29-1 with TRBJ2-7; D call uncertain. The V gene's germline CDR1 is SQVTM and CDR2 ANQGSEA. V was clipped by 6 bases and J by 6 bases, with 9 bases between them. The CDR3 contains 10 residues.

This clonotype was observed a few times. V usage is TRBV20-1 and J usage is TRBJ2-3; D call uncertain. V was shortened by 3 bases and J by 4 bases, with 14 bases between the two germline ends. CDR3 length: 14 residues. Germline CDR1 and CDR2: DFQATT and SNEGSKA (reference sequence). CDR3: CSARYWTQADTQYF. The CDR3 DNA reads TGCAGTGCTAGGTACTGGACCCAGGCAGATACGCAGTATTTT.

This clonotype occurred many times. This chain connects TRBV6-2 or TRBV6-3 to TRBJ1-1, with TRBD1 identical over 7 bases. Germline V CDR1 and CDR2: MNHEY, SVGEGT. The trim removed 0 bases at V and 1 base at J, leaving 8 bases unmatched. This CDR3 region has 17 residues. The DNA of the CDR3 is TGTGCCAGCAGTTACTCGACTACAGGGGCAAAGAACACTGAAGCTTTCTTT. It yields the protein CASSYSTTGAKNTEAFF.

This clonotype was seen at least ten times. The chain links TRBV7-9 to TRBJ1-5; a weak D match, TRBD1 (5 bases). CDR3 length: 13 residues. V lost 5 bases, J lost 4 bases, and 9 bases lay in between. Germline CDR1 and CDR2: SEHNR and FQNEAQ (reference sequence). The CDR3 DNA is TGTGCCAGCAGCCCACGACAGAATCAGCCCCAGCATTTT. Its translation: CASSPRQNQPQHF.

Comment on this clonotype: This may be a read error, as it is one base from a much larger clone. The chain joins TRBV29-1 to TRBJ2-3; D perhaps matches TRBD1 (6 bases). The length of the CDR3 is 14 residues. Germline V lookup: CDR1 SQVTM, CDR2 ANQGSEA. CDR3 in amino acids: CSLLGQGSTDTQCF. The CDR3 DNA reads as TGCAGCCTCCTAGGTCAGGGGAGCACAGATACGCAGTGTTTT.

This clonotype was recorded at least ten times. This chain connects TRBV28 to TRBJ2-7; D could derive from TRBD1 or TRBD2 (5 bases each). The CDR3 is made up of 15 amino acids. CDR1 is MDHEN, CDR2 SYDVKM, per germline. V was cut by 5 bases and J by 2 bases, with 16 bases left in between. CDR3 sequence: CASSVRGGGPYEQYF. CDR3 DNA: TGTGCCAGCAGTGTCCGGGGTGGGGGTCCCTACGAGCAGTACTTC.

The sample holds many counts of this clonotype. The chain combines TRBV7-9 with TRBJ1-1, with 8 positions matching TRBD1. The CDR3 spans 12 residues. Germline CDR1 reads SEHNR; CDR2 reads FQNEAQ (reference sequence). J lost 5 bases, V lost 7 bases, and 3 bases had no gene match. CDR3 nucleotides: TGTGCCAGCATCCAGGGGGCGACTGAAGCTTTCTTT. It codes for CASIQGATEAFF.

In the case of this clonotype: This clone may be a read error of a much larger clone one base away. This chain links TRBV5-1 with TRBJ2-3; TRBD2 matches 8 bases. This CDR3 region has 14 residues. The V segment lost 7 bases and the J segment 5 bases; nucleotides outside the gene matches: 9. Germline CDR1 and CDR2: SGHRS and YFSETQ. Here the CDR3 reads CASGSGTSGDTQYF. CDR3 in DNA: TGCGCCAGCGGCTCCGGGACTAGTGGAGATACGCAGTATTTT.

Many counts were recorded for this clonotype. Here the CDR3 DNA reads TGTGCCAGCAGCCGTTTAGCGGGAGGGGAGACCCAGTACTTC. It translates to CASSRLAGGETQYF. This chain connects TRBV7-9 to TRBJ2-5; TRBD2 matches 11 bases. The CDR3 extends over 14 amino acids. Per the germline V gene, CDR1 is SEHNR and CDR2 is FQNEAQ (reference sequence). V trimming: 5 bases; J trimming: 5 bases; junction bases outside the gene matches: 4.